The 23 T cell receptor beta chains given below trace back to one sample, sequenced in a study of blood T cell repertoires in COVID-19. The method was immunoSEQ multiplex PCR; TCRdb's version includes in-frame clones alone and lacks a portion of them. The repertoire holds tens of thousands of clones, with around 85% as singletons. The specimen was peripheral blood. These TCRs come from a human donor with acute or convalescent COVID-19. The donor label of this sample is uncertain.

J is TRBJ1-5 and V is TRBV3-1 (or the pseudogene TRBV3-2); the D is unclear. Trimming took 1 base from V and 4 from J, leaving 11 bases between them. Per germline, CDR1 LGHDT and CDR2 YNNKEL (reference sequence). There are 15 residues in the CDR3. The CDR3 DNA follows: TGTGCCAGCAGCCAAGCCCGGGGATCTAATCAGCCCCAGCATTTT. The encoded protein is CASSQARGSNQPQHF.

The chain links TRBV5-1 to TRBJ2-3; D is possibly TRBD2 (7 bases). Germline assignment: CDR1 SGHRS and CDR2 YFSETQ. V was clipped by 2 bases and J by 3 bases, with 16 bases between them. This CDR3 is 16 amino acids long. Written as DNA, the CDR3 is TGCGCCAGCAGCTTATCGGGGGGCTCAATAACAGATACGCAGTATTTT. Its translation is CASSLSGGSITDTQYF.

The rearrangement links TRBV11-3 to TRBJ2-5, with a possible D match to TRBD1 (6 bases). Germline CDR1 SGHNT, CDR2 YENEEA. The CDR3 is 15 amino acids. V was clipped by 3 bases and J by 1 base, with 12 bases between them. CDR3 sequence reads: CASSLATGRQETQYF. CDR3 nucleotides: TGTGCCAGCAGCTTGGCTACAGGGCGCCAAGAGACCCAGTACTTC.

The chain is built from TRBV4-2 and TRBJ2-5; TRBD1 matches 8 bases. Germline CDR1 and CDR2: LGHNA and YNFKEQ. CDR3 length: 15 residues. Trimming cost V 1 base and J 5 bases; bases outside gene matches: 6. As DNA, the CDR3 is TGTGCCAGCAGCCAAGTGGGACAGGTGGGGGAGACCCAGTACTTC. It encodes CASSQVGQVGETQYF.

The CDR3 region is CASSQAPGQVIYGYTF. The CDR3 DNA is TGCGCCAGCAGCCAAGCCCCGGGACAGGTTATCTATGGCTACACCTTC. This rearrangement joins TRBV4-1 to TRBJ1-2, with 8 positions matching TRBD1. Unmatched junction bases numbered 8, after V lost 1 base and J lost 4 bases. The CDR3 contains 16 residues. CDR1 and CDR2 (germline): MGHRA, YSYEKL.

The J gene is TRBJ2-2, the V gene TRBV29-1, with D possibly being TRBD1 (5 bases). The V end lost 3 bases, the J end lost 3 bases, and 8 bases lay between the germline ends. The length of the CDR3 is 13 residues. CDR1 is SQVTM, CDR2 ANQGSEA, per germline. The CDR3 region is CSVDQGYTGELFF. In DNA form, the CDR3 reads TGCAGCGTTGACCAGGGATACACCGGGGAGCTGTTTTTT.

This clone appeared a single time. This sequence joins TRBV9 and TRBJ2-7; D is ambiguous. With 2 bases removed from V and 0 bases from J, the gap between germline ends came to 9 bases. CDR1 SGDLS and CDR2 YYNGEE come from the germline V gene. The CDR3 sequence is 14 residues long. The CDR3, as DNA: TGTGCCAGCAGCGTCAACAGTATCTCCTACGAGCAGTACTTC. It codes for CASSVNSISYEQYF.

The chain has TRBV5-1 and TRBJ2-2; 7 bases match TRBD2. There are 16 residues in the CDR3. V lost 7 bases and J lost 4; bases outside the gene matches: 13. Germline CDR1 and CDR2: SGHRS and YFSETQ. CDR3 bases: TGCGCCAGCCAAGCGGGGAGCGGAGCGTCCACCGGGGAGCTGTTTTTT. As protein: CASQAGSGASTGELFF.

The rearrangement joins TRBV5-1 to TRBJ2-7; D gene ambiguous. This CDR3 comprises 14 residues. V lost 0 bases and J 1 base, leaving 8 bases between the germline ends. Germline lookup yields CDR1 SGHRS and CDR2 YFSETQ. CDR3 DNA sequence: TGCGCCAGCAGCTTGGTGGCCAGTTCCTACGAGCAGTACTTC. This encodes CASSLVASSYEQYF.

The genes are TRBV6-4 and TRBJ1-2, with 7 bases aligning to TRBD1. The trim removed 5 bases at V and 2 bases at J, leaving 2 bases unmatched. The length of the CDR3 is 13 residues. Germline values: CDR1 MRHNA, CDR2 SNTAGT. The CDR3 region has the DNA TGTGCCAGCAGTTGGGGACAGAACTATGGCTACACCTTC. It specifies CASSWGQNYGYTF.

In its sample, this clone was seen a few times. The chain uses TRBV7-9 and TRBJ2-3, with 10 bases matching TRBD2. CDR1 is SEHNR and CDR2 is FQNEAQ in the germline V gene (reference sequence). The CDR3 runs 19 residues. The J segment lost 3 bases and the V segment lost 5 bases, leaving 17 bases of the junction unmatched. The CDR3 nucleotides read TGTGCCAGCAGCCCACGGACTAGCGGATCCGGGAAGGGGACAGATACGCAGTATTTT. Protein sequence: CASSPRTSGSGKGTDTQYF.

This chain connects TRBV5-1 to TRBJ1-2; D ambiguous. The ends were cut back, 0 bases at V and 1 base at J, with 7 bases in the middle. The CDR3 loop spans 14 amino acids. Per the germline V gene, CDR1 is SGHRS and CDR2 is YFSETQ. In DNA, the CDR3 is TGCGCCAGCAGCTTGGTTGCAGTTAACTATGGCTACACCTTC. Translating gives CASSLVAVNYGYTF.

This chain uses TRBV12-3 or TRBV12-4 with TRBJ2-2; tentative D call: TRBD1 (6 bases). The CDR3 covers 13 residues. With 4 bases removed from V and 7 bases from J, the gap between germline ends came to 10 bases. The CDR3 sequence is CASSSQGNGELFF. CDR3 nucleotide sequence: TGTGCCAGCAGTTCCCAGGGGAACGGGGAGCTGTTTTTT.

This clone occurred a few times. The CDR3 DNA sequence: TGTGCCAGCAGCTTAGGCGGGGAACTGGGCTCTGGAAACACCATATATTTT. This codes for CASSLGGELGSGNTIYF. This rearrangement joins TRBV5-6 to TRBJ1-3; D uncertain. There are 17 residues in the CDR3. Trimming pared 2 bases from V and 0 bases from J, leaving 15 bases between. Per germline, CDR1 SGHDT and CDR2 YYEEEE.

This clone has a handful of counts. V is TRBV30 and J is TRBJ1-1; no clear D. Germline assignment: CDR1 GTSNPN and CDR2 SVGIG (reference sequence). Between the trimmed V and J ends, which lost 5 bases and 0 bases, there was a span of 4 bases. The CDR3 loop spans 11 amino acids. In nucleotides, the CDR3 is TGTGCCTGGTCCATGAACACTGAAGCTTTCTTT. It yields the protein CAWSMNTEAFF.

The chain uses TRBV6-5 and TRBJ2-7, with D perhaps matching TRBD2 (6 bases). The V and J ends lost 5 bases and 2 bases respectively, with 16 bases between them. CDR3 length equals 15 residues. Germline CDR1 and CDR2: MNHEY and SVGAGI. The CDR3: CASSLYGTRPYEQYF. The DNA of the CDR3 is TGTGCCAGCAGTCTGTACGGGACTCGACCCTACGAGCAGTACTTC.

This clone was seen only once. The CDR3, as DNA: TGCGCCAGCAGCCAAGTCGGGAGCCCCCGAGACGAGCAGTACTTC. Protein product: CASSQVGSPRDEQYF. V gene TRBV4-1 combines with J gene TRBJ2-7; TRBD2 is a possible D gene (6 bases). The germline V gene has CDR1 MGHRA and CDR2 YSYEKL. CDR3 length: 15 residues. With 1 base removed from V and 5 bases from J, the gap between germline ends came to 15 bases.

The V call is TRBV6-2 or TRBV6-3, the J call TRBJ1-2; possible D gene TRBD1, 5 bases. The CDR3 extends over 14 amino acids. V lost 6 bases, J lost 6 bases, and 17 bases lay in between. Germline loops: CDR1 MNHEY, CDR2 SVGEGT. CDR3 DNA: TGTGCCAGCAGCCCCACCCGACAGCAAGATGGCTACACCTTC. As protein: CASSPTRQQDGYTF.

This chain uses TRBV7-6 with TRBJ2-2; 9 bases are a match to TRBD1. Trimming at V came to 4 bases and at J to 6 bases, leaving 6 bases not matched to a gene. The CDR3 covers 15 residues. In germline, CDR1 is SGHVS, CDR2 FNYEAQ. CDR3 DNA: TGTGCCAGCAGCTCTACCGGGACAGGGTCCGGGGAGCTGTTTTTT. Its translation is CASSSTGTGSGELFF.

The rearrangement joins TRBV4-3 to TRBJ2-3, with 11 bases fitting TRBD2. V shed 0 bases, J shed 3 bases, and the junction held 5 bases outside the gene matches. The germline V gene has CDR1 LGHNA and CDR2 YSLEER. The CDR3 is 17 amino acids. CDR3 region: CASSQETTSGGTDTQYF. In DNA, the CDR3 is TGCGCCAGCAGCCAAGAAACCACTAGCGGGGGAACAGATACGCAGTATTTT.

The V call is TRBV6-5, the J call TRBJ1-1; 8 bases are a match to TRBD1. CDR1 is MNHEY and CDR2 is SVGAGI in the germline V gene. J lost 1 base, V lost 2 bases, and 3 bases had no gene match. The CDR3 totals 15 residues. The CDR3 nucleotides read TGTGCCAGCAGTTACGGGGGACAGGCGAACACTGAAGCTTTCTTT. Protein: CASSYGGQANTEAFF.

This clone was counted between two and nine times. The genes are TRBV7-8 and TRBJ1-2; perhaps TRBD1 as D (5 bases). The CDR3 loop spans 16 amino acids. From germline, CDR1 is SGHVS and CDR2 FQNEAQ. The V gene lost 1 base and the J gene lost 2 bases, with 14 bases spanning the gap. The CDR3 region is CASSLDGTAENYGYTF. CDR3 in DNA: TGTGCCAGCAGCTTAGACGGGACTGCTGAGAACTATGGCTACACCTTC. Supplemented by reference TRBV7-8 and TRBJ1-2, the full variable domain reads GAGVSQSPRYKVAKRGQDVALRCDPISGHVSLFWYQQALGQGPEFLTYFQNEAQLDKSGLPSDRFFAERPEGSVSTLKIQRTQQEDSAVYLCASSLDGTAENYGYTFGSGTRLTVV.

The chain carries TRBV11-3 and TRBJ2-5; 7 bases align to TRBD1. CDR1 and CDR2 (germline): SGHNT, YENEEA. The CDR3 totals 15 residues. Germline trimming cut 5 bases from V and 4 bases from J; bases unmatched to any gene: 10. As DNA, the CDR3 is TGTGCCAGCAGCCAACAGGGGACAGCACTAGAGACCCAGTACTTC. Residues: CASSQQGTALETQYF.